The sequence of this T cell receptor beta chain was determined in a study of blood T cell repertoires in COVID-19. In the study overall: The United States, Italy and Spain provided the acute and convalescent COVID-19 samples. The analysed material was cDNA or gDNA that came from T cells, B-cell-depleted T cells, or PBMCs.

Patients in Seattle were enrolled during active infection, then followed longitudinally. Trimming left V 2 bases short and J 9 bases short, with 13 bases between. Germline-derived CDR1 and CDR2 are MNHEY and SVGAGI. This CDR3 has 13 residues. In the original processing: The authors estimated nucleated cell counts from reference gene primer amplification. Sequencing used immunoSEQ multiplex PCR; TCRdb keeps in-frame clones, though not all of them. V, J and clone size were drawn from that table, and D and trimming were deduced from the DNA. The sample lists approximately 97,000 clones, about nine tenths occurring once.

This sequence joins TRBV6-5 and TRBJ1-2; D gene uncertain. Sequenced input: peripheral blood. This TCR was recovered from a woman aged 50 to 60 with COVID-19, enrolled during active disease. The CDR3 DNA reads as TGTGCCAGCAGTTACGGGCCCGCTGGCAGCTACACCTTC. It codes for CASSYGPAGSYTF.